A selection of T cell receptor beta chains follows, all from one sample in a study of blood T cell repertoires in COVID-19. Method: immunoSEQ multiplex PCR; TCRdb's copy keeps in-frame clones and lacks some. The sample lists about 78,000 clones; under 85% were seen once. The source material was peripheral blood. The source is a human donor in a cohort sampled during active COVID-19. Each CDR3 is given with its conserved first and last residue. The D gene is left open where the match is weak. Size values are once, few and many counts, or a class for expanded clones, and some rows have none.

TRBJ1-2 . TRBV6-4 . CAIWGGLANYGYTF TGTGCCATTTGGGGGGGCCTAGCTAACTATGGCTACACCTTC
TRBJ2-3 TRBD1 TRBV7-3 . CASSWTGTDTQYF TGTGCCAGCAGCTGGACAGGGACAGATACGCAGTATTTT
TRBJ1-1 . TRBV6-5 . CASSYSNLGPNTEAFF TGTGCCAGCAGTTACTCGAATCTGGGGCCGAACACTGAAGCTTTCTTT
TRBJ1-2 . TRBV18 few CASSPTFDQGGDGYTF TGTGCCAGCTCACCAACGTTCGACCAAGGGGGAGATGGCTACACCTTC
TRBJ2-2 TRBD2 TRBV6-6 . CASKRSGEDAGELFF TGTGCCAGCAAAAGGAGCGGGGAAGACGCCGGGGAGCTGTTTTTT
TRBJ1-4 TRBD1 TRBV5-1 . CASSPGTGGDLFEKLFF TGCGCCAGCAGCCCTGGGACAGGGGGCGATCTCTTTGAAAAACTGTTTTTT
TRBJ1-2 TRBD1 TRBV4-3 . CASSQDTGVDGYTF TGCGCCAGCAGCCAAGATACAGGGGTGGATGGCTACACCTTC
TRBJ2-7 . TRBV7-8 . CASSLVLGATYEQYF TGTGCCAGCAGCTTAGTTCTAGGAGCCACTTACGAGCAGTACTTC
TRBJ1-4 . TRBV6-6 . CASSFPGVAEKLFF TGTGCCAGCAGTTTCCCCGGGGTCGCGGAAAAACTGTTTTTT
TRBJ2-3 . TRBV7-2 . CASSPDRISTDTQYF TGTGCCAGCAGCCCCGACAGGATTAGCACAGATACGCAGTATTTT
TRBJ2-3 TRBD2 TRBV2 . CASSEGAGGTDTQYF TGTGCCAGCAGTGAAGGGGCGGGGGGCACAGATACGCAGTATTTT
TRBJ2-7 TRBD1 TRBV2 few CASNRDRSSYEQYF TGTGCCAGCAATCGGGACAGGAGCTCCTACGAGCAGTACTTC
TRBJ2-1 TRBD2 TRBV5-5 . CASSLGLAGGLSSYNEQFF TGTGCCAGCAGTTTGGGACTAGCGGGGGGCCTGAGCTCCTACAATGAGCAGTTCTTC
TRBJ2-6 . TRBV7-2 . CASSLVGSGSGANVLTF TGTGCCAGCAGCTTAGTGGGCAGTGGCTCTGGGGCCAACGTCCTGACTTTC
TRBJ2-3 TRBD1 TRBV2 . CASSEQGYSTDTQYF TGTGCCAGCAGCGAACAGGGGTACAGCACAGATACGCAGTATTTT
TRBJ2-7 . TRBV19 . CASSIAVQGYHEQYF TGTGCCAGTAGTATAGCCGTCCAGGGGTACCACGAGCAGTACTTC
TRBJ2-7 TRBD1 TRBV5-5 once CASSPRQGSLTYEQYF TGTGCCAGCAGCCCCCGACAGGGTTCCCTAACCTACGAGCAGTACTTC
TRBJ2-7 . TRBV5-4 . CASSAGGRTYEQYF TGTGCCAGCAGCGCCGGGGGGCGTACCTACGAGCAGTACTTC
TRBJ1-5 . TRBV19 . CASPGDSRRGNQPQHF TGTGCCAGCCCTGGGGACTCAAGGAGGGGCAATCAGCCCCAGCATTTT
TRBJ2-5 . TRBV30 . CAFLQGQETQYF TGTGCCTTCCTTCAGGGGCAAGAGACCCAGTACTTC
TRBJ1-6 TRBD1 TRBV18 few CASSTGAPYNSPLHF TGTGCCAGCTCTACAGGGGCCCCCTATAATTCACCCCTCCACTTT
TRBJ2-6 TRBD1 TRBV2 . CASRDRGRGANVLTF TGTGCCAGCAGGGACAGGGGACGTGGGGCCAACGTCCTGACTTTC
TRBJ2-3 TRBD2 TRBV6-4 . CASSGGGSTDTQYF TGTGCCAGCAGTGGGGGGGGAAGCACAGATACGCAGTATTTT
TRBJ2-3 TRBD2 TRBV7-9 . CASSSRLAGTDTQYF TGTGCCAGCAGCTCCAGACTAGCGGGCACAGATACGCAGTATTTT
TRBJ2-3 TRBD2 TRBV5-1 . CASSLGTSGITDTQYF TGCGCCAGCAGCTTGGGAACTAGCGGAATCACAGATACGCAGTATTTT
TRBJ2-7 . TRBV6-5 . CASKQGAGPLYEQYF TGTGCCAGCAAACAAGGGGCAGGCCCTCTCTACGAGCAGTACTTC
TRBJ1-6 . TRBV7-9 few CASSPTQGKDSPLHF TGTGCCAGCAGCCCTACACAGGGTAAAGATTCACCCCTCCACTTT
TRBJ2-7 TRBD1 TRBV19 . CASSARGTYEQYF TGTGCCAGTAGTGCCAGGGGGACCTACGAGCAGTACTTC
TRBJ2-6 . TRBV9 few CASSANLGAGANVLTF TGTGCCAGCAGCGCGAATCTAGGGGCTGGGGCCAACGTCCTGACTTTC
TRBJ1-2 . TRBV11-3 . CASSLEGDYYGYTF TGTGCCAGCAGCTTAGAAGGGGATTACTATGGCTACACCTTC
TRBJ2-3 . TRBV6-4 . CASSEGAHTDTQYF TGTGCCAGCAGTGAGGGGGCGCACACAGATACGCAGTATTTT
TRBJ2-7 TRBD1 TRBV7-8 . CASSSTTGGSYEQYF TGTGCCAGCAGCTCTACGACAGGGGGCTCCTACGAGCAGTACTTC
TRBJ2-3 TRBD2 TRBV7-6 . CASSLEFLAGGPTDTQYF TGTGCCAGCAGCTTAGAGTTCCTAGCGGGGGGACCCACAGATACGCAGTATTTT
TRBJ1-1 . TRBV5-1 . CASSLGQALNTEAFF TGCGCCAGCAGCTTGGGACAGGCGCTGAACACTGAAGCTTTCTTT